This T cell receptor (beta chain) is from a study of OX40 agonist ivuxolimab in advanced cancers. General study points: Low normalized T-cell clonal expansion was additionally recorded for some nonresponders.

On this clone: Antigen: not known.

This CDR3 spans 13 amino acids. Germline V gene lookup returns CDR1 MNHNY and CDR2 SVGAGI (reference sequence). V dropped 4 bases and J dropped 1 base, with 7 bases sitting between them. Data came from immunoSEQ multiplex PCR; TCRdb stores just in-frame clones and leaves some out. This table has under 45,000 clones, approximately 80% appearing once. Here the sequenced sample was CD4+ or CD8+ T cells sorted from blood, taken in a trial of the OX40 agonist ivuxolimab. This receptor was taken from an adult with an advanced solid tumor such as melanoma, head and neck, liver or kidney cancer. The chain employs TRBV6-6 and TRBJ1-1; the D gene is possibly TRBD1 (5 bases). The CDR3 region has the DNA TGTGCCAGCAGTTTCGGACAGAACACTGAAGCTTTCTTT. Its protein product is CASSFGQNTEAFF.